A single sample is the source of the 17 T cell receptor beta chains below, sequenced in a study of OX40 agonist ivuxolimab in advanced cancers. Using immunoSEQ multiplex PCR, the repertoire was profiled, and TCRdb retains in-frame clones only, with some absent. The sample yields 30,000 or so clones, approximately 86% seen once. The sequencing here drew on CD4+ or CD8+ T cells sorted from blood, taken in a trial of the OX40 agonist ivuxolimab. The receptors were sampled from an adult with an advanced solid tumor such as melanoma, head and neck, liver or kidney cancer.

This clone has just a few counts. The chain links TRBV7-6 to TRBJ1-5, with D maybe TRBD1 (6 bases). Germline values: CDR1 SGHVS, CDR2 FNYEAQ. The CDR3 extends over 15 amino acids. The V and J ends lost 4 bases and 4 bases respectively, with 14 bases between them. CDR3 nucleotide sequence: TGTGCCAGCAGCTCAACGACAGGAGTTAATCAGCCCCAGCATTTT. Amino acids: CASSSTTGVNQPQHF.

The chain carries TRBV4-3 and TRBJ1-1; D gene uncertain. The germline V gene has CDR1 LGHNA and CDR2 YSLEER. Trimming removed 0 bases at V and 5 bases at J, with 16 bases between. CDR3 length: 16 amino acids. The CDR3 sequence: CASSQDFSAPGTEAFF. In nucleotides, the CDR3 is TGCGCCAGCAGCCAAGATTTTTCAGCCCCGGGGACTGAAGCTTTCTTT.

The chain recombines TRBV9 with TRBJ1-1, with unresolved D. Germline CDR1 is SGDLS and CDR2 is YYNGEE. The CDR3 totals 15 residues. Trimming pared 4 bases from V and 0 bases from J, leaving 13 bases between. CDR3 nucleotides: TGTGCCAGCAGCCGAACCCCCATGATGAACACTGAAGCTTTCTTT. This encodes CASSRTPMMNTEAFF.

V gene TRBV7-7 combines with J gene TRBJ2-2, with TRBD1 identical over 8 bases. CDR3 length: 15 residues. Germline V gene sequence: CDR1 SSHAT, CDR2 FNYEAQ (reference sequence). The V segment lost 4 bases and the J segment 5 bases; nucleotides outside the gene matches: 6. The CDR3 loop is CASSSGTGETGELFF. The DNA of the CDR3 is TGTGCCAGCAGCTCCGGGACAGGAGAAACCGGGGAGCTGTTTTTT.

The chain combines TRBV6-6 with TRBJ1-4, with D perhaps matching TRBD1 (6 bases). The ends were cut back, 0 bases at V and 8 bases at J, with 13 bases in the middle. Germline loops: CDR1 MNHNY, CDR2 SVGAGI (reference sequence). This CDR3 has 15 amino acids. The DNA of the CDR3 is TGTGCCAGCAGTTACTCGTGGGGCACAGGGGAAAAACTGTTTTTT. It is translated as CASSYSWGTGEKLFF.

In its sample, this clone was seen a few times. V gene TRBV6-5 combines with J gene TRBJ2-5; 7 nucleotides line up with TRBD1. V was clipped by 0 bases and J by 2 bases; unmatched bases: 0. The CDR3 is 14 residues long. Germline CDR1 reads MNHEY; CDR2 reads SVGAGI. The chain's CDR3 is CASSYSTGQETQYF. In DNA form, the CDR3 reads TGTGCCAGCAGTTACTCGACAGGGCAAGAGACCCAGTACTTC.

This chain links TRBV19 with TRBJ2-5; 14 bases are a match to TRBD2. Germline lookup yields CDR1 LNHDA and CDR2 SQIVND (reference sequence). The CDR3 covers 17 residues. With 5 bases clipped from V and 4 bases from J, the junction kept 9 bases outside the gene matches. The DNA of the CDR3 is TGTGCCAGTAGTCTGGGACTAGCGGGGGCCACCGGAGAGACCCAGTACTTC. As protein: CASSLGLAGATGETQYF.

This chain connects TRBV28 to TRBJ2-7; D gene uncertain. Per germline, CDR1 MDHEN and CDR2 SYDVKM. This CDR3 comprises 11 residues. Trimming pared 9 bases from V and 7 bases from J, leaving 13 bases between. CDR3: CARLGPGEQYF. For the CDR3, the DNA is TGTGCCAGGTTGGGCCCGGGTGAGCAGTACTTC. Full variable domain (outside the CDR3, taken from reference TRBV28 and TRBJ2-7): DVKVTQSSRYLVKRTGEKVFLECVQDMDHENMFWYRQDPGLGLRLIYFSYDVKMKEKGDIPEGYSVSREKKERFSLILESASTNQTSMYLCARLGPGEQYFGPGTRLTVT.

This clone occurred once. DNA of the CDR3: TGTGCCAGTAGTATTTGGGGGGGTGTACAAGAGACCCAGTACTTC. Residues: CASSIWGGVQETQYF. The chain couples TRBV19 to TRBJ2-5; 7 bases agree with TRBD2. This CDR3 has 15 amino acids. The germline V gene has CDR1 LNHDA and CDR2 SQIVND (reference sequence). Trimming cost V 3 bases and J 2 bases; bases outside gene matches: 6.

The rearrangement joins TRBV6-6 to TRBJ2-7; 7 bases are a match to TRBD1. The length of the CDR3 is 14 residues. V lost 4 bases to trimming and J lost 3 bases; unmatched junction nucleotides: 6. The germline gives CDR1 MNHNY, CDR2 SVGAGI (reference sequence). This chain's CDR3 is CASSWEQGFYEQYF. CDR3 sequence (DNA): TGTGCCAGCAGTTGGGAACAGGGGTTCTACGAGCAGTACTTC.

The chain couples TRBV7-2 to TRBJ2-3; weak D call: TRBD2 (6 bases). The CDR3 contains 13 residues. V was cut by 2 bases and J by 6 bases, with 9 bases left in between. CDR1 SGHTA and CDR2 FQGNSA come from the germline V gene. CDR3 nucleotide sequence: TGTGCCAGCAGCTTAAGCCGGGGGGATACGCAGTATTTT. Amino acids: CASSLSRGDTQYF. Using reference TRBV7-2 and TRBJ2-3 for the parts outside the CDR3, the full variable domain is GAGVSQSPSNKVTEKGKDVELRCDPISGHTALYWYRQSLGQGLEFLIYFQGNSAPDKSGLPSDRFSAERTGGSVSTLTIQRTQQEDSAVYLCASSLSRGDTQYFGPGTRLTVL.

The chain combines TRBV4-1 with TRBJ2-7, with 10 bases aligning to TRBD1. The ends lost 3 bases at V and 7 bases at J; junction bases unmatched: 6. In germline, CDR1 is MGHRA, CDR2 YSYEKL. The CDR3 runs to 14 residues. This chain's CDR3 is CASSHGTGALEQYF. Written as DNA, the CDR3 is TGCGCCAGCAGCCACGGGACAGGGGCGCTGGAGCAGTACTTC.

This clone has only one observation. This chain uses TRBV4-3 with TRBJ2-7; possibly TRBD2 for D (5 bases). This CDR3 has 15 amino acids. Trimming shortened V by 4 bases and J by 5 bases, and 18 bases separated the two germline ends. CDR1 and CDR2 (germline): LGHNA, YSLEER. The CDR3 spells CASSPTPGTRDEQYF. The CDR3 DNA reads TGCGCCAGCAGCCCCACGCCGGGAACCCGTGACGAGCAGTACTTC.

The V gene is TRBV13, the J gene TRBJ2-2; D tentatively reads TRBD1 or TRBD2 (5 bases each). Germline V gene lookup returns CDR1 PRHDT and CDR2 FYEKMQ (reference sequence). V dropped 3 bases and J dropped 6 bases, with 8 bases sitting between them. The CDR3 consists of 13 residues. The CDR3 loop reads CASSLLGAGELFF. DNA for the CDR3: TGTGCCAGCAGCTTGTTGGGGGCCGGGGAGCTGTTTTTT. The variable domain in full, completed from reference TRBV13 and TRBJ2-2, reads AAGVIQSPRHLIKEKRETATLKCYPIPRHDTVYWYQQGPGQDPQFLISFYEKMQSDKGSIPDRFSAQQFSDYHSELNMSSLELGDSALYFCASSLLGAGELFFGEGSRLTVL.

The CDR3 DNA follows: TGTGCCAGCAGCTTGGCCCGGACAGGGAAAGAGACCCAGTACTTC. Translation: CASSLARTGKETQYF. J is TRBJ2-5 and V is TRBV5-6; 8 bases map to TRBD1. The CDR3 spans 15 residues. Trimming at V came to 0 bases and at J to 3 bases, leaving 4 bases not matched to a gene. Germline CDR1 reads SGHDT; CDR2 reads YYEEEE.

The chain joins TRBV11-2 to TRBJ1-1, with no clear D. The CDR3 length is 12 residues. V shed 3 bases and J shed 4 bases, with 6 bases lying between them. Germline V gene lookup returns CDR1 SGHAT and CDR2 FQNNGV. CDR3 bases: TGTGCCAGCAGCTTGGTGGCCACTGAAGCTTTCTTT. It codes for CASSLVATEAFF.

The chain carries TRBV29-1 and TRBJ2-1, with D perhaps assigned TRBD1 or TRBD2 (6 bases each). Trimming removed 5 bases from V and 8 bases from J, with 19 bases in between. The CDR3 contains 14 residues. Germline V gene data show CDR1 as SQVTM and CDR2 as ANQGSEA. DNA of the CDR3: TGCAGCGTTCCGCGGAGGGGGATTGGGGATGAGCAGTTCTTC. It codes for CSVPRRGIGDEQFF.